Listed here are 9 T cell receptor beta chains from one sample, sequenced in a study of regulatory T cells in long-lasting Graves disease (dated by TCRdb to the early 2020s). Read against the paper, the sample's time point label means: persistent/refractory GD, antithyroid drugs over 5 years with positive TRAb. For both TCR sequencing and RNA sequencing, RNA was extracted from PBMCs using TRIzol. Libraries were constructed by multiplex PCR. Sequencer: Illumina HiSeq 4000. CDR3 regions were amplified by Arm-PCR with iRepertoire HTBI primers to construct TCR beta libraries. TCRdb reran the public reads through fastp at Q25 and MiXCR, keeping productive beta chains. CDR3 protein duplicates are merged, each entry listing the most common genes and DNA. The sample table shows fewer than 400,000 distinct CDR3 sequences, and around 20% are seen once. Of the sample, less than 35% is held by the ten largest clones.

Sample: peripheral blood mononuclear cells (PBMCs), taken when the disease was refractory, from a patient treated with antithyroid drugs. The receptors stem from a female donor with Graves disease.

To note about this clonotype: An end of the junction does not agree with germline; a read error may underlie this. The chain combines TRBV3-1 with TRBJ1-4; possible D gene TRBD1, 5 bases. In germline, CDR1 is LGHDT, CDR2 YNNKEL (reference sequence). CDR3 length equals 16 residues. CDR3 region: CASSQERGRVIEKLFF. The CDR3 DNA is TGTGCCAGCAGCCAAGAGAGGGGCAGGGTCATCGAAAAACTATTTTTT.

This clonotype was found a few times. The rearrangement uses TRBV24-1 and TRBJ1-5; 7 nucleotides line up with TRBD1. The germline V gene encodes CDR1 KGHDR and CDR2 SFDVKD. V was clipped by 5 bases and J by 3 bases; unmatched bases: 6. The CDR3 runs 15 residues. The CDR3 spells CATSGGTANNQPQHF. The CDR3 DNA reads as TGTGCCACCAGTGGGGGGACAGCGAACAATCAGCCCCAGCATTTT.

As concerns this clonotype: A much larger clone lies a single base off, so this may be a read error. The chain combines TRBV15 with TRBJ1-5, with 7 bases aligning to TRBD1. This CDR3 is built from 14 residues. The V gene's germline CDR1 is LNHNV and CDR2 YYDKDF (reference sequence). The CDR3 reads CAASRRQGGQPQHF. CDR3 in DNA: TGTGCCGCCAGCAGGCGACAGGGAGGGCAGCCCCAGCATTTT. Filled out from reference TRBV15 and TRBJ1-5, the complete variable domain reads DAMVIQNPRYQVTQFGKPVTLSCSQTLNHNVMYWYQQKSSQAPKLLFHYYDKDFNNEADTPDNFQSRRPNTSFCFLDIRSPGLGDTAMYLCAASRRQGGQPQHFGDGTRLSIL.

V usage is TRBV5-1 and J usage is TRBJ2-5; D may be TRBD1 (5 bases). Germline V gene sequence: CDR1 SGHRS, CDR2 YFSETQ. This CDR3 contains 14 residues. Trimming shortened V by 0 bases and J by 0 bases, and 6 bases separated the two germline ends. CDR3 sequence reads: CASSLDRYQETQYF. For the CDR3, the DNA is TGCGCCAGCAGCTTGGACAGGTACCAAGAGACCCAGTACTTC.

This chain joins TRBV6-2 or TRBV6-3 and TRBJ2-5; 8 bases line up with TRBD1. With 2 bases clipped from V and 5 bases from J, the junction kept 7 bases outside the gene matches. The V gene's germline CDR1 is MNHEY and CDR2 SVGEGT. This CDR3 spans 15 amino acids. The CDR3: CASSYRQGIGETQYF. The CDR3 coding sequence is TGTGCCAGCAGTTACAGACAGGGGATCGGGGAGACCCAGTACTTC.

CDR3 amino acids: CSASRTPAETQYF. In DNA form, the CDR3 reads TGCAGTGCTTCCCGGACCCCAGCGGAGACCCAGTACTTC. The gene calls are TRBV20-1 and TRBJ2-5; D not resolved. Trimming pared 5 bases from V and 5 bases from J, leaving 15 bases between. The CDR3 has 13 amino acids. From germline, CDR1 is DFQATT and CDR2 SNEGSKA (reference sequence).

CDR3: CASSLGDRVLNQPQHF. CDR3 sequence (DNA): TGCGCCAGCAGCTTGGGGGACAGGGTACTCAATCAGCCCCAGCATTTT. The chain carries TRBV5-1 and TRBJ1-5, with 9 bases lining up with TRBD1. CDR1 and CDR2 from the germline V gene are SGHRS and YFSETQ. After removal of 0 bases from V and 3 bases from J, the junction contained 4 bases not matched to a gene. The CDR3 loop spans 16 amino acids. The complete variable domain, with remaining parts taken from reference TRBV5-1 and TRBJ1-5, reads KAGVTQTPRYLIKTRGQQVTLSCSPISGHRSVSWYQQTPGQGLQFLFEYFSETQRNKGNFPGRFSGRQFSNSRSEMNVSTLELGDSALYLCASSLGDRVLNQPQHFGDGTRLSIL.

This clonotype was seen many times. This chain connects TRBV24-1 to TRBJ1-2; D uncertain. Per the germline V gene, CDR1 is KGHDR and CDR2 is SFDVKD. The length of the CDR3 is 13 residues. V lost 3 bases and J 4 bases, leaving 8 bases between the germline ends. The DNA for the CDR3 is TGTGCCACCAGTGATGCGGACTTCTATGGCTACACCTTC. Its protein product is CATSDADFYGYTF.

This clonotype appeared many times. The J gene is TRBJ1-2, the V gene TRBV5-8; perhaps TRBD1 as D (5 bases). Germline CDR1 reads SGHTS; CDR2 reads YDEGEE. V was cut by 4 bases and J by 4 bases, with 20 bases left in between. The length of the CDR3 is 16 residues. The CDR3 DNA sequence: TGTGCCAGCAGCCTACCCGGGACGGATGGCGCCTATGGCTACACCTTC. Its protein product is CASSLPGTDGAYGYTF.